This T cell receptor beta chain is from a study of T cells after yellow fever vaccination. On the study more broadly: SMART-Seq v4 Ultra Low Input prepared libraries from low-cell fractions. Study observations and caveats: Post-booster repertoires contained most primary-vaccination clones again (about 95% CD4, 85% to 90% CD8).

Per germline, CDR1 DFQATT and CDR2 SNEGSKA (reference sequence). Trimming took off 0 bases at V and 1 base at J, with 3 bases between the two ends. This CDR3 is built from 12 residues. This clonotype occurred many times. The antigen is unknown. The study made its TCR cDNA through 5'RACE template switching. That step introduced a universal primer site along with UMIs. From the 5' RACE reads, TCRdb called clonotypes with MiXCR, one entry per CDR3 protein. The table includes around 310,000 distinct CDR3 sequences, roughly 8.7% detected once. The sequences come from PBMCs, collected on the day of the first yellow fever vaccination. This chain joins TRBV20-1 and TRBJ1-1; D is ambiguous. This TCR was recovered from a young man who received the YFV17D yellow fever vaccine. The CDR3 is CSAREGNTEAFF. The CDR3 nucleotides are TGCAGTGCTAGAGAGGGGAACACTGAAGCTTTCTTT.